Listed here are 5 T cell receptor beta chains from one sample, sequenced in a study of regulatory T cells in long-lasting Graves disease. For TCR beta, libraries came from iRepertoire HTBI primers and Arm-PCR of CDR3 regions. MiXCR, run by TCRdb on the multiplex PCR reads, gives a single entry per CDR3 protein. The table records around 420,000 distinct CDR3 sequences, about 15% of them present only once. Time point given: newly diagnosed GD, antithyroid drugs for less than 3 months. RNA isolated from PBMCs was used to make the TCR library. The same sample was also studied in work on T cells in Graves' hyperthyroidism and ophthalmopathy.

The specimen comprised peripheral blood mononuclear cells (PBMCs), sampled at new diagnosis, from a patient treated with antithyroid drugs. The receptors here all came from a woman in her forties with Graves disease.

Comment on this clonotype: This may stem from a read error, because a much larger clone lies one nucleotide away. The chain carries TRBV6-2 or TRBV6-3 and TRBJ1-1; TRBD1 is a possible D gene (6 bases). Per germline, CDR1 MNHEY and CDR2 SVGEGT. The V and J ends lost 6 bases and 3 bases respectively, with 17 bases between them. This CDR3 is built from 15 residues. The CDR3 spells CASRRSGTPDTEAFF. The CDR3 region has the DNA TGTGCCAGCAGGCGCTCCGGGACACCGGACACTGAAGCTTTCTTT.

The V gene is TRBV19, the J gene TRBJ2-1; D possibly uses TRBD1 or TRBD2 (5 bases each). Germline CDR1 reads LNHDA; CDR2 reads SQIVND (reference sequence). V dropped 3 bases and J dropped 0 bases, with 12 bases sitting between them. This CDR3 is 16 amino acids long. The CDR3 spells CASSMELGTSYNEQFF. The DNA for the CDR3 is TGTGCCAGTAGTATGGAACTCGGGACCTCCTACAATGAGCAGTTCTTC.

The chain is built from TRBV12-3 or TRBV12-4 and TRBJ2-7; D is unclear. CDR3 length: 14 residues. Trimming pared 3 bases from V and 10 bases from J, leaving 19 bases between. The CDR3 DNA is TGTGCCAGCAGTTTCGTTCGGAGAAGAAATCTACAGTACTTC. Translated, it gives CASSFVRRRNLQYF.

This clonotype was observed many times. The chain combines TRBV12-5 with TRBJ2-7, with TRBD1 matching 7 bases. The CDR3 has 17 amino acids. Unmatched junction bases numbered 14, after V lost 3 bases and J lost 3 bases. From germline, CDR1 is LGHNT and CDR2 FRNRAP. CDR3 bases: TGTGCTAGTGGTTTCCAAACGGTCAGACAGGGAAACTACGAGCAGTACTTC. It translates to CASGFQTVRQGNYEQYF.

This clonotype has at least ten counts. The V gene is TRBV7-9, the J gene TRBJ1-2; 10 bases agree with TRBD1. Germline-derived CDR1 and CDR2 are SEHNR and FQNEAQ (reference sequence). The CDR3 has 16 amino acids. The V gene end was trimmed by 3 bases and the J gene end by 3 bases; junction bases not matched to a gene: 7. CDR3 in amino acids: CASSLQPGQGYYGYTF. The CDR3 DNA is TGTGCCAGCAGCTTGCAGCCGGGACAGGGGTACTATGGCTACACCTTC.